This is a list of T cell receptor beta chains from one sample in a study of tumor and adjacent non-tumor tissue in lung cancer. A single record per CDR3 protein comes from TCRdb applying MiXCR to the multiplex PCR reads. Of around 74,000 distinct CDR3 sequences listed, around 70% are singletons. Sequenced material: distant non-tumor lung tissue. Every receptor here comes from a woman between 50 and 59 years old with non-small cell lung cancer. Each CDR3 is given with its conserved first and last residue. A D gene is named only where the DNA matches it firmly. Size is omitted from some rows. Given values are once, few, many or a class for expanded clones.

>TRBJ2-7|TRBV11-2|-|TRBD1
CASSLGTGVTCGQYF
TGTGCCAGCAGCCTCGGGACAGGGGTTACCTGCGGGCAGTACTTC
>TRBJ1-2|TRBV20-1|-|TRBD1
CSARPTGDLVAYGYTF
TGCAGTGCTAGACCGACAGGGGACTTGGTTGCCTATGGTTACACCTTC
>TRBJ1-1|TRBV11-1|few|-
CASSSKELNTEAFF
TGTGCTAGCAGCTCGAAGGAGTTAAACACTGAAGCTTTCTTT
>TRBJ1-5|TRBV5-8|-|TRBD1
CASSLEDRYGEPQHF
TGTGCTAGCAGCTTGGAGGACAGGTATGGAGAGCCCCAGCATTTT
>TRBJ2-7|TRBV11-2|-|TRBD2
CAISLAPLAGGNSYKQYF
TGTGCCATCAGCTTAGCCCCACTAGCGGGAGGTAACTCCTACAAGCAGTATTTC
>TRBJ2-1|TRBV20-1|-|-
CSPRDLKTGGCNEQFF
TGCAGTCCTAGAGATCTGAAGACAGGAGGCTGCAATGAGCAGTTCTTC
>TRBJ2-7|TRBV7-3|-|-
CASSLTGGESYEQYF
TGTGCCAGCAGCTTAACAGGGGGTGAGAGCTACGAGCAGTACTTC
>TRBJ2-7|TRBV11-2|-|-
CASSLVLCNDEQYF
TGTGCCAGCAGCTTAGTCCTTTGTAACGACGAGCAGTACTTC
>TRBJ2-3|TRBV29-1|-|-
CSIEKSRSTDTQYF
TGTAGCATTGAAAAGTCCCGGAGCACAGATACGCAGTATTTT
>TRBJ2-3|TRBV24-1|many|-
CATSESGAASSTDTQYF
TGTGCCACCAGTGAGTCCGGAGCGGCCTCTAGCACAGATACGCAGTATTTT
>TRBJ2-7|TRBV6-5|many|TRBD2
CASSYAGDDSYEQYF
TGTGCCAGCAGTTACGCGGGGGACGACTCCTACGAGCAGTACTTC
>TRBJ1-6|TRBV20-1|-|-
CSARSLGTYYSPLHF
TGCAGTGCTAGGAGTCTGGGGACATATTATTCACCCCTCCACTTT
>TRBJ2-1|TRBV11-2|-|-
CASSFGIAWVPYNEQSF
TGTGCCAGCAGTTTCGGGATTGCTTGGGTCCCATACAATGAGCAGTCCTTC
>TRBJ2-7|TRBV11-2|-|-
CASSLVGRGDELYF
TGTGCCAGCAGCTTAGTGGGCAGGGGGGACGAGCTGTACTTC
>TRBJ1-4|TRBV5-1|-|-
CASSLGGDATNEKQFF
TGCGCCAGCAGCTTGGGAGGAGACGCAACTAATGAAAAACAGTTTTTT
>TRBJ2-2|TRBV12-3/TRBV12-4|few|-
CASSFDRTTGELFF
TGTGCCAGCAGTTTTGACAGGACCACCGGGGAGCTGTTTTTT
>TRBJ2-5|TRBV12-3/TRBV12-4|many|-
CASSFSGHQETQYF
TGTGCCAGCAGTTTTTCGGGACACCAAGAGACCCAGTACTTC
>TRBJ2-3|TRBV6-5|-|TRBD1
CASGRTGRDADTQYF
TGTGCCAGCGGCCGGACAGGAAGGGACGCAGATACGCAGTATTTT
>TRBJ2-1|TRBV12-3/TRBV12-4|many|-
CASSWDNYNEQFF
TGTGCCAGCAGTTGGGACAACTACAATGAGCAGTTCTTC
>TRBJ2-1|TRBV11-2|once|TRBD2
CASSRASGNYSEQFF
TGTGCCAGCAGCCGGGCTAGCGGCAATTACAGTGAGCAGTTCTTC